This record covers a single T cell receptor (beta chain). Its target is not known. This record belongs to a study of vaccination effects on CD4 cells after COVID-19. Across the whole study: Either the mRNA-1273 or the BNT162b2 vaccine was given to participants as two doses. Findings of the study overall: Late after vaccination, infection- and vaccine-induced clones showed marked clonal contraction. Healthy vaccinees' vaccine-induced clones included only 1 of 255 cross-reacting with common cold coronaviruses.

V was shortened by 3 bases and J by 3 bases, with 8 bases between the two germline ends. The CDR3 runs to 13 residues. CDR1 MNHEY and CDR2 SVGAGI come from the germline V gene. Repertoires were generated with immunoSEQ multiplex PCR, while TCRdb's copy carries only in-frame clones and drops some. Of around 66,000 clones in the sample, around 75% are singletons; the top ten hold approximately 3.7%. ViraFEST used viral peptide pools to expand antigen-specific CD4+ T cells before sequencing. Culture lasted 10 days before CD4+ T cell isolation. Vaccinees lacked prior SARS-CoV-2 infection and tested negative for nucleocapsid antibodies. IL-2 medium took the place of half the medium on both days 3 and 7.

This sequence originates from a human donor who received a COVID-19 vaccine. Sample: CD4+ T cells from PBMCs cultured with HCoV-OC43 spike peptides, taken before COVID-19 vaccination. Specified subset: HCoV-OC43 spike overlapping peptide pool stimulation. This sequence joins TRBV6-5 and TRBJ1-2, with a weak D call TRBD1 (5 bases). The CDR3 DNA follows: TGTGCCAGCAGTTATAAGGGGCACTATGGCTACACCTTC. It encodes CASSYKGHYGYTF.